This T cell receptor beta chain derives from a study of beta chain features in type 1 diabetes. Regarding the study as a whole: Patients and controls would be equally affected if PCR favored shorter templates. Researchers reported that naive, central memory and Treg TCRB repertoires appeared more similar in patients than in healthy donors. Across all four CD4+ subsets, people with type 1 diabetes showed modestly shorter TCRB CDR3s.

CDR1 is GTSNPN and CDR2 is SVGIG in the germline V gene (reference sequence). The CDR3 runs to 15 residues. The trim removed 4 bases at V and 4 bases at J, leaving 8 bases unmatched. For this clone: Its matching antigen is unknown.

Expressed TCRB transcripts got sequenced, as all isolated RNA was reverse transcribed. Deep immunoSEQ sequencing covered naive, central memory and regulatory T cell samples. Profiling relied on immunoSEQ multiplex PCR, and the TCRdb table lists in-frame clones only, not all of them. The repertoire has approximately 270,000 clones, roughly an eighth of them found once; the top ten carry about 0.017%. What was sequenced was naive CD4+ T cells from blood. The rearrangement uses TRBV30 and TRBJ2-3; 10 nucleotides match TRBD1. This TCR was recovered from a man aged 30 to 39 with type 1 diabetes. This chain's CDR3 is CAWTGDRGFADTQYF. The CDR3 DNA follows: TGTGCCTGGACTGGGGACAGGGGTTTTGCAGATACGCAGTATTTT.